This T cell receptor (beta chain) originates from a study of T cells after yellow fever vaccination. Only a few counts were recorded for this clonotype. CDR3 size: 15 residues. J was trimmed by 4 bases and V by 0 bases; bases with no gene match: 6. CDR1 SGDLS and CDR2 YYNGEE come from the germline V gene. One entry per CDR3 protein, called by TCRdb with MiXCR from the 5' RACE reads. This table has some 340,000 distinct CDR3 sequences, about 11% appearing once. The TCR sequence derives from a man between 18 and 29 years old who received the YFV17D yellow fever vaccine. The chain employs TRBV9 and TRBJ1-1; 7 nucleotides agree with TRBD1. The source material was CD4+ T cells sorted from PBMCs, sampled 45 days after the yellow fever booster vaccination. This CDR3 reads CASSVVTGVSTEAFF. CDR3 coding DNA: TGTGCCAGCAGCGTAGTTACAGGGGTAAGCACTGAAGCTTTCTTT.